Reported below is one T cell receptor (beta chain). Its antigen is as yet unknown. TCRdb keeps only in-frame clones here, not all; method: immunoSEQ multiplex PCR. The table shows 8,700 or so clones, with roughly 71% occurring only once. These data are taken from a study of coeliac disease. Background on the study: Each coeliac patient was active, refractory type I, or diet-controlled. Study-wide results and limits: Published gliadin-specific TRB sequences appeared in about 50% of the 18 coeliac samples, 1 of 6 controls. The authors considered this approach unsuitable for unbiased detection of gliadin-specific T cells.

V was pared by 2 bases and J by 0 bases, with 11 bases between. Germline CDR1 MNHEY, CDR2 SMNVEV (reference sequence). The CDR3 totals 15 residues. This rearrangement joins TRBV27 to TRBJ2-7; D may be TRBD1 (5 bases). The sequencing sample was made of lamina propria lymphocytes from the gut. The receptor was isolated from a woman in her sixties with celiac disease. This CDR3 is CASSLDRGASYEQYF. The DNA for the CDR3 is TGTGCCAGCAGTTTAGATAGGGGCGCCTCCTACGAGCAGTACTTC.